This T cell receptor beta chain was captured in a study of blood T cell repertoires in COVID-19. Turning to the study itself: There were acute and convalescent COVID-19 samples, and they came from the United States, Italy and Spain. Sample material is recorded as cDNA or gDNA derived from T cells, B-cell-depleted T cells, or PBMCs.

Germline V lookup: CDR1 MNHNY, CDR2 SVGAGI (reference sequence). Losses at the gene ends were 4 bases for V and 7 bases for J; bases not matched to a gene: 9. The CDR3 sequence is 15 residues long. As handled by the study authors: Amplification with reference gene primers provided the estimates of nucleated cell counts. Generated by immunoSEQ multiplex PCR, the TCRdb table keeps only in-frame clones and is missing some. Clone size and V and J calls were adopted from that table, with D and trimming inferred from the DNA. Of some 150,000 clones listed, around 82% are singletons. The clonotype originates from a human donor in a cohort sampled during active COVID-19. V and J are TRBV6-6 and TRBJ1-2; 10 bases line up with TRBD1. Sequenced: peripheral blood. CDR3 sequence reads: CASSSFGGQGSGYTF. CDR3 nucleotides: TGTGCCAGCAGTTCCTTCGGGGGACAGGGGAGTGGCTACACCTTC.